This is a list of T cell receptor beta chains from one sample in a study of cytomegalovirus exposure and HLA in healthy donors. This table comes from immunoSEQ multiplex PCR, and its TCRdb copy is limited to in-frame clones, with some not included. The data hold around 64,000 clones, with 70% to 75% observed a single time. Sequencing was carried out using PBMCs. Source of these receptors: a man aged 25 to 45 in good health and CMV-seropositive. The CDR3 runs from the conserved cysteine through the conserved F or W. The D gene is left open where the match is weak. Rows give clone size only sometimes, using once, few, many, or a class for an expanded clone.

J | V | D | size | CDR3 | DNA
TRBJ1-1 | TRBV18 | NA | NA | CASSPGVLNTEAFF | TGTGCCAGCTCACCGGGAGTTCTTAACACTGAAGCTTTCTTT
TRBJ2-3 | TRBV4-1 | TRBD2 | NA | CASSPGSSGSSTDTQYF | TGCGCCAGCAGCCCCGGTAGTAGCGGGTCGAGCACAGATACGCAGTATTTT
TRBJ1-1 | TRBV19 | TRBD1 | once | CASSRPDRGNTEAFF | TGTGCCAGTAGTCGCCCGGACAGGGGAAACACTGAAGCTTTCTTT
TRBJ2-7 | TRBV7-6 | TRBD1 | NA | CASSLNRGNEQYF | TGTGCCAGCAGCTTGAACAGGGGTAACGAGCAGTACTTC
TRBJ1-5 | TRBV10-1 | NA | few | CASSESGKNPYSNQPQHF | TGCGCCAGCAGTGAGTCCGGGAAGAACCCTTATAGCAATCAGCCCCAGCATTTT
TRBJ2-1 | TRBV7-2 | NA | NA | CASSLNGGSYEQFF | TGTGCCAGCAGCCTTAACGGGGGATCGTATGAGCAGTTCTTC
TRBJ1-2 | TRBV10-3 | NA | NA | CAISGEPNYGYTF | TGTGCCATCAGTGGAGAGCCCAACTATGGCTACACCTTC
TRBJ1-1 | TRBV6-5 | NA | NA | CASSLGEENTEAFF | TGTGCCAGCAGTTTAGGAGAAGAAAACACTGAAGCTTTCTTT
TRBJ1-5 | TRBV5-6 | NA | NA | CASSSQGYPPQHF | TGTGCCAGCAGCTCTCAGGGGTACCCGCCCCAGCATTTT
TRBJ1-6 | TRBV10-2 | NA | few | CASRDGHGVSPLHF | TGCGCCAGCAGGGACGGACATGGTGTTTCACCCCTCCACTTT
TRBJ1-1 | TRBV5-5 | NA | NA | CASILYRDTEAFF | TGTGCCAGCATCTTGTACCGGGACACTGAAGCTTTCTTT
TRBJ2-1 | TRBV7-2 | NA | once | CASSLAHAGRIYNEQFF | TGTGCCAGCAGCTTAGCGCATGCGGGGCGAATATACAATGAGCAGTTCTTC
TRBJ1-1 | TRBV7-9 | TRBD1 | NA | CASSNEAQGSTEAFF | TGTGCCAGCAGCAACGAGGCACAGGGGTCCACTGAAGCTTTCTTT
TRBJ1-3 | TRBV28 | NA | NA | CASTLSSGNTIYF | TGTGCCAGCACCTTGAGCTCTGGAAACACCATATATTTT
TRBJ1-1 | TRBV11-3 | NA | NA | CASSLEPNTEAFF | TGTGCCAGCAGCCTGGAGCCGAACACTGAAGCTTTCTTT
TRBJ2-4 | TRBV9 | NA | NA | CASSVKRTLAKNIQYF | TGTGCCAGCAGCGTAAAACGGACTTTAGCCAAAAACATTCAGTACTTC
TRBJ2-2 | TRBV5-1 | TRBD1 | few | CASSFRTVDRGAGELFF | TGCGCCAGCAGCTTTCGCACGGTTGACAGGGGTGCCGGGGAGCTGTTTTTT
TRBJ1-2 | TRBV28 | TRBD1 | NA | CASSLYLTGNYGYTF | TGTGCCAGCAGTTTATATTTGACAGGGAACTATGGCTACACCTTC
TRBJ1-2 | TRBV7-2 | TRBD1 | NA | CASSRPDRVNGYTF | TGTGCCAGCAGCCGACCCGACAGGGTCAATGGCTACACCTTC
TRBJ1-5 | TRBV19 | NA | NA | CASSWATYSNQPQHF | TGTGCCAGTAGTTGGGCTACCTATAGCAATCAGCCCCAGCATTTT
TRBJ1-4 | TRBV9 | TRBD1 | NA | CASSVRTGINEKLFF | TGTGCCAGCAGCGTCCGGACAGGGATCAATGAAAAACTGTTTTTT
TRBJ2-7 | TRBV13 | NA | once | CASTQLGSSYEQYF | TGTGCCAGCACCCAGCTGGGGAGCTCCTACGAGCAGTACTTC
TRBJ1-2 | TRBV28 | TRBD1 | once | CASTTTTSRDSLLGYTF | TGTGCCAGCACCACTACGACGTCCCGGGACAGCCTGTTGGGCTACACCTTC
TRBJ2-7 | TRBV15 | NA | NA | CATSRGRGAYEQYF | TGTGCCACCAGCAGAGGGCGCGGCGCCTACGAGCAGTACTTC
TRBJ1-6 | TRBV7-3 | TRBD1 | NA | CASSLGQDNSPLHF | TGTGCCAGCAGCTTAGGACAGGACAATTCACCCCTCCACTTT
TRBJ2-7 | TRBV11-2 | NA | few | CASSLVVSYEQYF | TGTGCCAGCAGCTTAGTTGTCAGCTACGAGCAGTACTTC
TRBJ1-1 | TRBV7-2 | TRBD1 | NA | CASSWRGTGAIGMNTEAFF | TGTGCCAGCAGCTGGAGAGGGACAGGGGCCATCGGTATGAACACTGAAGCTTTCTTT
TRBJ1-5 | TRBV6-6 | TRBD1 | few | CASTITGDQPQHF | TGTGCCAGCACAATTACAGGGGATCAGCCCCAGCATTTT
TRBJ2-1 | TRBV7-9 | TRBD2 | NA | CASSLRNGGAHEQFF | TGTGCCAGCAGCTTAAGGAACGGGGGGGCCCATGAGCAGTTCTTC
TRBJ2-3 | TRBV6-5 | NA | NA | CASHSGYTQYF | TGTGCCAGCCATAGCGGATATACGCAGTATTTT
TRBJ2-5 | TRBV5-1 | TRBD1 | NA | CASSLEGQGITQYF | TGCGCCAGCAGCTTGGAAGGACAGGGTATTACCCAGTACTTC
TRBJ2-5 | TRBV5-6 | NA | NA | CASGEQGRRETQYF | TGTGCCAGCGGTGAACAGGGTCGGAGAGAGACCCAGTACTTC
TRBJ2-3 | TRBV5-1 | NA | NA | CASSLEISWGGTDTQYF | TGCGCCAGCAGCTTGGAAATATCTTGGGGGGGCACAGATACGCAGTATTTT
TRBJ2-2 | TRBV6-5 | TRBD1 | NA | CASSYGTASTGELFF | TGTGCCAGCAGTTACGGGACAGCTTCCACCGGGGAGCTGTTTTTT
TRBJ2-5 | TRBV2 | TRBD1 | NA | CARSQGWDRGATQYF | TGTGCCAGGTCCCAGGGCTGGGACAGGGGTGCGACCCAGTACTTC
TRBJ2-2 | TRBV15 | NA | NA | CATSRQGLANTGELFF | TGTGCCACCAGCAGACAGGGGCTCGCGAACACCGGGGAGCTGTTTTTT
TRBJ2-1 | TRBV6-4 | TRBD1 | NA | CASSAETGFGNEQFF | TGTGCCAGCAGTGCCGAGACAGGGTTCGGCAATGAGCAGTTCTTC
TRBJ1-2 | TRBV6-6 | NA | few | CASSLSARAYTF | TGTGCCAGCAGTTTGTCGGCCAGGGCCTACACCTTC
TRBJ1-2 | TRBV2 | NA | NA | CASIGEIYGYTF | TGTGCCAGCATCGGGGAGATCTATGGCTACACCTTC
TRBJ1-1 | TRBV6-1 | NA | once | CASTRSLDSFF | TGTGCCAGCACAAGATCACTGGACTCTTTCTTT
TRBJ2-7 | TRBV11-2 | NA | NA | CASSFGQPGQYF | TGTGCCAGCAGCTTCGGACAACCTGGACAGTACTTC
TRBJ1-4 | TRBV5-5 | NA | NA | CASSRRRDRDEKLFF | TGTGCCAGCAGCCGACGCAGGGATCGAGATGAAAAACTGTTTTTT
TRBJ2-3 | TRBV6-8 | TRBD2 | NA | CANLAGGGDTQYF | TGTGCCAACCTAGCGGGGGGCGGGGATACGCAGTATTTT
TRBJ1-1 | TRBV9 | NA | NA | CASSVGGTEAFF | TGTGCCAGCAGCGTGGGGGGTACTGAAGCTTTCTTT
TRBJ1-2 | TRBV9 | NA | few | CASSITGSGYGYTF | TGTGCCAGCAGCATCACAGGGTCGGGCTATGGCTACACCTTC
TRBJ2-1 | TRBV19 | TRBD2 | NA | CASQLVGLVAHEQFF | TGTGCCAGTCAGCTTGTAGGACTAGTAGCCCATGAGCAGTTCTTC
TRBJ1-5 | TRBV18 | NA | NA | CASSPNTTRDWPQHF | TGTGCCAGCTCACCTAATACTACAAGAGATTGGCCCCAGCATTTT
TRBJ1-6 | TRBV7-9 | TRBD1 | once | CASSLNRGAYSPLHF | TGTGCCAGCAGCCTCAACAGGGGCGCGTATTCACCCCTCCACTTT
TRBJ2-1 | TRBV11-3 | TRBD2 | NA | CASSALAGDSYNEQFF | TGTGCCAGCAGCGCCCTAGCGGGAGATTCCTACAATGAGCAGTTCTTC
TRBJ1-1 | TRBV11-1 | TRBD1 | NA | CASSSPSGGRQGSEAFF | TGTGCCAGCAGTTCACCGTCTGGGGGCCGACAGGGTTCCGAAGCTTTCTTT
TRBJ2-1 | TRBV12-5 | TRBD1 | NA | CASGGQGYGEQFF | TGTGCTAGTGGGGGACAGGGTTACGGTGAGCAGTTCTTC
TRBJ2-7 | TRBV27 | TRBD1 | few | CASSRQGGNEQYF | TGTGCCAGCAGTCGACAGGGCGGCAACGAGCAGTACTTC
TRBJ2-3 | TRBV4-3 | NA | few | CASSQGAPGYGDTQYF | TGCGCCAGCAGCCAAGGAGCTCCAGGGTATGGAGATACGCAGTATTTT
TRBJ2-3 | TRBV4-3 | NA | NA | CASSQESRGTDTQYF | TGCGCCAGCAGCCAAGAGTCTCGGGGCACAGATACGCAGTATTTT
TRBJ1-5 | TRBV7-2 | TRBD1 | few | CASSLQGDSNQPQHF | TGTGCCAGCAGCTTACAGGGGGACAGCAATCAGCCCCAGCATTTT
TRBJ2-7 | TRBV6-6 | TRBD1 | NA | CASRLTGDSSYEQYF | TGTGCCAGCAGACTAACAGGGGATAGCTCCTACGAGCAGTACTTC
TRBJ2-1 | TRBV7-9 | TRBD1 | NA | CASRTGQGDNEQFF | TGTGCCAGCAGAACGGGACAGGGAGACAATGAGCAGTTCTTC
TRBJ2-1 | TRBV11-1 | TRBD1 | NA | CASSFPGQGIGYNEQFF | TGTGCCAGCAGCTTTCCGGGACAGGGGATCGGATACAATGAGCAGTTCTTC
TRBJ1-6 | TRBV11-2 | NA | NA | CASSLGRGVSPLHF | TGTGCCAGCAGCTTGGGGAGGGGTGTGTCACCCCTCCACTTT
TRBJ2-2 | TRBV5-4 | NA | once | CASSPGANTGELFF | TGTGCCAGCAGCCCGGGAGCGAACACCGGGGAGCTGTTTTTT